The rows below give T cell receptor beta chains drawn from one sample of a study of T cells after posttransplantation cyclophosphamide. The repertoire was sequenced with immunoSEQ multiplex PCR; TCRdb's copy has only in-frame clones and lacks some. The profile shows about 47,000 clones, roughly 92% of them singletons. The sample was PBMCs. The origin of the receptors is a woman between 25 and 40 years old in good health and a related stem cell transplant donor. CDR3s include the opening cysteine and the closing phenylalanine or tryptophan. The D gene is left open where the match is weak. Part of the rows lack a size; the others show once, few, many or a class for expanded clones.

J	size	V	D	CDR3	DNA
TRBJ2-1	.	TRBV18	TRBD1	CASSLFGQGGANEQFF	TGTGCCAGCTCACTTTTTGGACAGGGGGGGGCGAATGAGCAGTTCTTC
TRBJ1-1	.	TRBV10-3	.	CAISAPGGPEAFF	TGTGCCATCAGTGCCCCGGGGGGTCCTGAAGCTTTCTTT
TRBJ2-7	once	TRBV14	TRBD1	CASSARQGAYEQYF	TGTGCCAGCAGCGCCCGACAGGGCGCCTACGAGCAGTACTTC
TRBJ2-3	once	TRBV5-1	TRBD2	CASNRRGGGAADTQYF	TGCGCCAGCAACCGACGGGGCGGGGGGGCCGCAGATACGCAGTATTTT
TRBJ1-5	.	TRBV7-2	.	CASSFDRAYNQPQHF	TGTGCCAGCAGCTTCGACAGAGCTTACAATCAGCCCCAGCATTTT
TRBJ1-2	.	TRBV29-1	TRBD1	CSDDRGNAYGYTF	TGCAGCGATGACAGGGGGAACGCCTATGGCTACACCTTC
TRBJ2-7	.	TRBV9	TRBD2	CASSAGTSGAREQYF	TGTGCCAGCAGCGCCGGGACTAGCGGGGCAAGGGAGCAGTACTTC
TRBJ2-7	.	TRBV6-1	TRBD1	CASSARTGGEQYF	TGTGCCAGCAGTGCCCGGACAGGGGGTGAGCAGTACTTC
TRBJ2-1	once	TRBV11-2	.	CASSLLRRTYNEQFF	TGTGCCAGCAGCTTACTACGGCGGACCTACAATGAGCAGTTCTTC
TRBJ2-3	.	TRBV7-8	TRBD2	CASSLQSGVGTDTQYF	TGTGCCAGCAGCTTACAGAGCGGGGTTGGCACAGATACGCAGTATTTT
TRBJ1-2	.	TRBV30	.	CAWSVGLEVYGYTF	TGTGCCTGGAGTGTGGGTCTAGAGGTCTATGGCTACACCTTC
TRBJ2-5	.	TRBV7-6	.	CASSLDSGAETQYF	TGTGCCAGCAGCTTAGACTCAGGGGCGGAGACCCAGTACTTC
TRBJ2-6	few	TRBV7-9	.	CASTNSGANVLTF	TGTGCCAGCACCAACTCTGGGGCCAACGTCCTGACTTTC
TRBJ2-7	.	TRBV5-1	.	CASSLAQGTSSYEQYF	TGCGCCAGCAGCTTGGCGCAGGGAACTTCCTCCTACGAGCAGTACTTC
TRBJ1-1	.	TRBV27	.	CASRTQANTEAFF	TGTGCCAGCAGGACACAGGCGAACACTGAAGCTTTCTTT
TRBJ2-2	.	TRBV5-4	TRBD1	CASSFRQGIGELFF	TGTGCCAGCAGCTTTCGACAGGGCATCGGGGAGCTGTTTTTT
TRBJ2-7	.	TRBV9	TRBD2	CASSVGLAGRGEQYF	TGTGCCAGCAGCGTGGGACTAGCGGGAAGGGGCGAGCAGTACTTC
TRBJ1-2	once	TRBV20-1	.	CSAPGQYGYTF	TGCAGTGCTCCGGGACAATATGGCTACACCTTC
TRBJ1-1	.	TRBV7-2	.	CASSSWTGTEAFF	TGTGCCAGCAGCTCTTGGACTGGTACTGAAGCTTTCTTT
TRBJ1-1	.	TRBV7-8	TRBD1	CASSVTRQGVTEAFF	TGTGCCAGCAGCGTAACCCGACAGGGCGTCACTGAAGCTTTCTTT
TRBJ2-1	.	TRBV10-3	TRBD2	CAISGGGLAGGLDEQFF	TGTGCCATCAGTGGCGGAGGTTTAGCGGGGGGGTTGGATGAGCAGTTCTTC
TRBJ1-4	.	TRBV19	.	CASSRTATNEKLFF	TGTGCCAGTAGTAGAACGGCAACTAATGAAAAACTGTTTTTT
TRBJ1-2	.	TRBV4-3	.	CASSQGGGRESYGYTF	TGCGCCAGCAGCCAAGGGGGGGGCAGGGAGAGCTATGGCTACACCTTC
TRBJ1-1	.	TRBV5-6	TRBD1	CASSVLQGMNTEAFF	TGTGCCAGCAGCGTATTACAGGGGATGAACACTGAAGCTTTCTTT
TRBJ1-2	.	TRBV7-9	TRBD1	CASSLVGTGLYGYTF	TGTGCCAGCAGCTTAGTTGGGACAGGGCTATATGGCTACACCTTC
TRBJ1-1	.	TRBV27	.	CASARAGTNTEAFF	TGTGCCAGCGCGAGGGCGGGGACGAACACTGAAGCTTTCTTT
TRBJ2-3	.	TRBV7-3	.	CASSSLGGLRAQYF	TGTGCCAGCAGCTCCCTAGGAGGCCTCCGGGCGCAGTATTTT
TRBJ1-3	.	TRBV5-1	.	CASSLESGGVGHTIYF	TGCGCCAGCAGCTTGGAATCGGGGGGCGTCGGTCACACCATATATTTT
TRBJ2-3	.	TRBV7-3	TRBD2	CASSLQTSGVTDTQYF	TGTGCCAGCAGCCTACAGACTAGCGGGGTGACAGATACGCAGTATTTT
TRBJ1-2	.	TRBV5-4	.	CASSLGGQIIYGYTF	TGTGCCAGCAGCTTGGGCGGTCAGATAATCTATGGCTACACCTTC
TRBJ1-6	.	TRBV28	.	CASSLEFRYNSPLHF	TGTGCCAGCAGTTTAGAATTTCGGTATAATTCACCCCTCCACTTT
TRBJ2-2	.	TRBV5-1	.	CASSFRTTNTGELFF	TGCGCCAGCAGCTTCAGGACAACGAACACCGGGGAGCTGTTTTTT
TRBJ2-1	.	TRBV9	.	CASRAGYNEQFF	TGTGCCAGCAGGGCAGGGTACAATGAGCAGTTCTTC
TRBJ1-4	.	TRBV4-2	.	CASSQGGGSFGEKLFF	TGTGCCAGCAGCCAAGGGGGGGGCTCCTTCGGTGAAAAACTGTTTTTT